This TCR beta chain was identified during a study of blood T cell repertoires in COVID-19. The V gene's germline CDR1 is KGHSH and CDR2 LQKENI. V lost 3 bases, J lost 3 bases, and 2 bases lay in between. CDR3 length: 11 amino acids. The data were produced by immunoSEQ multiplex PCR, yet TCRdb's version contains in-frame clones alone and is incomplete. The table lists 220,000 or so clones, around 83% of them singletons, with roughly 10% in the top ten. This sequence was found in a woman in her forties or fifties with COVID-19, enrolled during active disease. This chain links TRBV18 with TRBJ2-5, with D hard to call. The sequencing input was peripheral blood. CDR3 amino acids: CASSPKETQYF. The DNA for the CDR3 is TGTGCCAGCTCACCTAAAGAGACCCAGTACTTC.